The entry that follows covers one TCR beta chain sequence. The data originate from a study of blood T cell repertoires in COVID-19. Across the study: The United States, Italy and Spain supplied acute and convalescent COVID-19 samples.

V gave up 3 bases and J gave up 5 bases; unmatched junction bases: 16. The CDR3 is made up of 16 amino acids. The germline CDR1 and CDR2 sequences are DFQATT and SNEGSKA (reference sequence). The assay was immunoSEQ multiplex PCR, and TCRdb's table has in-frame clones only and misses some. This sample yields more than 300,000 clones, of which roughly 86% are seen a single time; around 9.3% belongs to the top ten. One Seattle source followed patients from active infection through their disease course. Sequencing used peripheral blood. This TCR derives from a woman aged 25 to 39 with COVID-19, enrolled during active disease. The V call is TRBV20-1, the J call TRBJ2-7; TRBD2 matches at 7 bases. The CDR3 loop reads CSASDAGTISGDEQYF. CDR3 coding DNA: TGCAGTGCTAGTGATGCAGGGACTATCAGCGGCGACGAGCAGTACTTC.